This T cell receptor (beta chain) derives from a study of blood T cell repertoires in COVID-19. Study-wide context: Both acute and convalescent COVID-19 samples were obtained from the United States, Italy and Spain.

The germline V gene has CDR1 MNHEY and CDR2 SVGAGI. Trimming stripped 1 base from V and 3 bases from J, with 15 bases between. This CDR3 is 16 amino acids long. Authors' methods: Estimates of nucleated cell counts were drawn from the amplification of reference gene primers. The table came from immunoSEQ multiplex PCR; TCRdb's copy has only in-frame clones and leaves some out. That table gives V, J and clone size, and the DNA gave D and trimming. The data hold over 100,000 clones, with around 88% observed a single time. In Seattle, patients joined the study during active infection and were tracked longitudinally.

The chain employs TRBV6-5 and TRBJ1-1; the D is unclear. The sequence was obtained from a man aged 55 to 70 with COVID-19, enrolled during active disease. The sequencing sample was made of peripheral blood. The CDR3 region has the DNA TGTGCCAGCAGTTACTTGTCGTTTGGAGGGCACACTGAAGCTTTCTTT. Protein product: CASSYLSFGGHTEAFF.